Here is one T cell receptor (beta chain) with its context. This could be a read error, since a much larger clone is one nucleotide away. This specimen belongs to a study of T cells after yellow fever vaccination. CDR1 is DFQATT and CDR2 is SNEGSKA in the germline V gene (reference sequence). The length of the CDR3 is 15 residues. Germline trimming cut 4 bases from V and 3 bases from J; bases unmatched to any gene: 9. TCRdb passed the 5' RACE reads through MiXCR, listing each CDR3 protein once. In the table there are roughly 500,000 distinct CDR3 sequences, 15% to 20% of which are singletons. The V and J genes are TRBV20-1 and TRBJ2-5, with 9 positions matching TRBD2. Specimen: PBMCs, collected 15 days after the yellow fever booster vaccination. This TCR came from a man in his thirties or forties who received the YFV17D yellow fever vaccine. The CDR3 here is CSAMGAGGPEETQYF. The DNA for the CDR3 is TGCAGTGCTATGGGGGCGGGAGGGCCGGAAGAGACCCAGTACTTC.